The next 26 T cell receptor beta chains were all read from a single sample in a study of CD8+ T cells in alopecia areata. Once RNA had been extracted, it was reverse transcribed into cDNA to act as the sequencing template. Repertoires were generated with immunoSEQ multiplex PCR, while TCRdb's copy carries only in-frame clones and drops some. The table has 80,000 to 100,000 clones, roughly two fifths seen once. Sample: CD4+ T cells sorted from blood. These receptors all come from a human donor with alopecia areata.

This chain links TRBV2 with TRBJ2-2, with D uncertain. From germline, CDR1 is SNHLY and CDR2 FYNNEI. The CDR3 is made up of 12 amino acids. Deletions cut 5 bases from V and 3 bases from J, with 4 bases between. CDR3 nucleotides: TGTGCCAGCAGTTTGGACACCGGGGAGCTGTTTTTT. Translating gives CASSLDTGELFF.

This clone was picked up a small number of times. The chain has TRBV7-2 and TRBJ1-5; tentatively, D is TRBD1 (6 bases). Trimming stripped 3 bases from V and 5 bases from J, with 8 bases between. Germline CDR1 SGHTA, CDR2 FQGNSA. The CDR3 consists of 13 residues. The CDR3 DNA sequence: TGTGCCAGCAGCTTCACAGGGTATCAGCCCCAGCATTTT. This gives the protein CASSFTGYQPQHF.

This clone appeared a few times. The chain joins TRBV4-2 to TRBJ2-5; 10 positions agree with TRBD1. Germline V CDR1 and CDR2: LGHNA, YNFKEQ. Unmatched junction bases numbered 2, after V lost 3 bases and J lost 4 bases. This CDR3 contains 14 residues. The CDR3 here is CASSQTGGGETQYF. CDR3 coding DNA: TGTGCCAGCAGCCAGACAGGGGGCGGAGAGACCCAGTACTTC.

CDR3 in amino acids: CASSLDLPRGGYTF. In DNA, the CDR3 is TGCGCCAGCAGCTTGGATCTGCCTCGGGGTGGCTACACCTTC. The chain combines TRBV5-1 with TRBJ1-2; the D is unclear. Germline assignment: CDR1 SGHRS and CDR2 YFSETQ. The ends were cut back, 0 bases at V and 7 bases at J, with 13 bases in the middle. The CDR3 loop spans 14 amino acids.

The chain has TRBV6-5 and TRBJ2-5, with a possible D match to TRBD2 (5 bases). The CDR3 sequence is 12 residues long. The germline CDR1 and CDR2 sequences are MNHEY and SVGAGI. V was cut by 7 bases and J by 4 bases, with 10 bases left in between. The CDR3 loop reads CASNRDGETQYF. In nucleotides, the CDR3 is TGTGCCAGCAATCGGGATGGAGAGACCCAGTACTTC.

The chain uses TRBV11-2 and TRBJ1-1; a possible D gene is TRBD1 (5 bases). This CDR3 comprises 15 residues. Trimming removed 0 bases from V and 6 bases from J, with 14 bases in between. CDR1 is SGHAT and CDR2 is FQNNGV in the germline V gene. CDR3 nucleotide sequence: TGTGCCAGCAGCTTAGATCCGGGGGTTCGGGCTGAAGCTTTCTTT. Its translation is CASSLDPGVRAEAFF.

This clone was counted a few times. The genes are TRBV7-2 and TRBJ1-6, with D unresolved. The CDR3 consists of 12 residues. The germline V and J ends were trimmed by 6 bases and 9 bases, with 9 bases remaining between them. In germline, CDR1 is SGHTA, CDR2 FQGNSA. The CDR3 region has the DNA TGTGCCAGCAGGTCAATCCTTTCACCCCTCCACTTT. This encodes CASRSILSPLHF.

This clone occurred many times. CDR3 loop: CASSYRWNTGELFF. The CDR3 DNA reads as TGTGCCAGCAGTTACCGGTGGAACACCGGGGAGCTGTTTTTT. The chain joins TRBV6-5 to TRBJ2-2; D is undetermined. The CDR3 covers 14 residues. Germline V gene lookup returns CDR1 MNHEY and CDR2 SVGAGI. V dropped 2 bases and J dropped 1 base, with 5 bases sitting between them.

The chain has TRBV18 and TRBJ2-5; possible D gene TRBD2, 5 bases. This CDR3 comprises 16 residues. Germline CDR1 KGHSH, CDR2 LQKENI. Trimming removed 1 base from V and 2 bases from J, with 14 bases in between. Here the CDR3 DNA reads TGTGCCAGCTCACCACTAGGAGGAGGCACACAAGAGACCCAGTACTTC. Translated: CASSPLGGGTQETQYF.

This clone has more than one count but fewer than ten. The gene calls are TRBV11-2 and TRBJ2-5; weak D call: TRBD2 (7 bases). V gave up 3 bases and J gave up 0 bases, with 11 bases separating them. From germline, CDR1 is SGHAT and CDR2 FQNNGV. The CDR3 totals 15 residues. CDR3 sequence reads: CASSFRGAHQETQYF. CDR3 sequence (DNA): TGTGCCAGCAGCTTCCGGGGGGCCCACCAAGAGACCCAGTACTTC.

The CDR3 loop reads CASSVRGGFQDTQYF. The CDR3 nucleotides read TGTGCCAGCAGCGTCAGGGGAGGTTTTCAAGATACGCAGTATTTT. The V and J genes are TRBV9 and TRBJ2-3, with D perhaps TRBD1 or TRBD2 (6 bases each). Trimming left V 2 bases short and J 5 bases short, with 15 bases between. Per germline, CDR1 SGDLS and CDR2 YYNGEE. The CDR3 sequence is 15 residues long.

This clone was seen only once. This rearrangement joins TRBV6-6 to TRBJ1-1; D is perhaps TRBD1 (6 bases). The CDR3 runs to 14 residues. Germline CDR1 reads MNHNY; CDR2 reads SVGAGI (reference sequence). Deletions cut 0 bases from V and 5 bases from J, with 10 bases between. DNA for the CDR3: TGTGCCAGCAGTTACTCATCTGACAGGACTGAAGCTTTCTTT. Its translation: CASSYSSDRTEAFF.

V and J are TRBV27 and TRBJ1-2; possible D gene TRBD1, 6 bases. V gave up 5 bases and J gave up 4 bases, with 17 bases separating them. Germline V gene lookup returns CDR1 MNHEY and CDR2 SMNVEV (reference sequence). CDR3 length equals 15 residues. The CDR3 region has the DNA TGTGCCAGCAGTCCTCGACAGGCTCTACGCTATGGCTACACCTTC. This translates into CASSPRQALRYGYTF.

The rearrangement joins TRBV6-5 to TRBJ1-5; D is possibly TRBD1 (5 bases). This CDR3 region has 14 residues. V lost 6 bases and J lost 2, with 11 bases in between. CDR1 and CDR2 (germline): MNHEY, SVGAGI. The CDR3 DNA reads TGTGCCAGCAGAACGTTGGGGGGCAATCAGCCCCAGCATTTT. This gives the protein CASRTLGGNQPQHF.

The genes are TRBV5-1 and TRBJ2-1; a possible D gene is TRBD2 (5 bases). This CDR3 is 14 amino acids long. V was shortened by 1 base and J by 6 bases, with 11 bases between the two germline ends. In germline, CDR1 is SGHRS, CDR2 YFSETQ. The CDR3 here is CASSLNPSPNEQFF. The CDR3 coding sequence is TGCGCCAGCAGCTTGAACCCTAGCCCCAATGAGCAGTTCTTC. Drawing the rest from reference TRBV5-1 and TRBJ2-1, the complete variable domain is KAGVTQTPRYLIKTRGQQVTLSCSPISGHRSVSWYQQTPGQGLQFLFEYFSETQRNKGNFPGRFSGRQFSNSRSEMNVSTLELGDSALYLCASSLNPSPNEQFFGPGTRLTVL.

The CDR3, as DNA: TGTGCCAGCAGTGCCCCTGGACAGGGTTACTACGAGCAGTACTTC. This translates into CASSAPGQGYYEQYF. This chain links TRBV25-1 with TRBJ2-7; 8 bases line up with TRBD1. The CDR3 length is 15 residues. Per the germline V gene, CDR1 is MGHDK and CDR2 is SYGVNS. The ends lost 4 bases at V and 3 bases at J; junction bases unmatched: 8.

This chain uses TRBV29-1 with TRBJ2-3; 7 bases agree with TRBD2. Germline lookup yields CDR1 SQVTM and CDR2 ANQGSEA. Unmatched junction bases numbered 6, after V lost 3 bases and J lost 0 bases. The CDR3 loop spans 15 amino acids. CDR3 bases: TGCAGCGTTGAGCAACGGGGGGATAGCACAGATACGCAGTATTTT. This encodes CSVEQRGDSTDTQYF.

CDR3 amino acids: CASTPGRVGVQETQYF. The CDR3 nucleotides read TGTGCCAGCACCCCTGGGAGGGTAGGGGTCCAAGAGACCCAGTACTTC. This chain links TRBV28 with TRBJ2-5; 7 bases map to TRBD2. Germline CDR1 MDHEN, CDR2 SYDVKM. The CDR3 contains 16 residues. The trim removed 7 bases at V and 1 base at J, leaving 12 bases unmatched.

V gene TRBV15 combines with J gene TRBJ2-3; no clear D gene. V lost 1 base and J 0 bases, leaving 5 bases between the germline ends. Germline lookup yields CDR1 LNHNV and CDR2 YYDKDF (reference sequence). The length of the CDR3 is 14 residues. This CDR3 reads CATSRVTSTDTQYF. Written as DNA, the CDR3 is TGTGCCACCAGCAGAGTTACAAGCACAGATACGCAGTATTTT.

The V gene is TRBV29-1, the J gene TRBJ2-3; the D is unclear. Germline assignment: CDR1 SQVTM and CDR2 ANQGSEA. There are 14 residues in the CDR3. Trimming stripped 4 bases from V and 1 base from J, with 12 bases between. The CDR3, as DNA: TGCAGCGTTGCTGGAGAGGCGGGCACAGATACGCAGTATTTT. Amino acids: CSVAGEAGTDTQYF.

The chain couples TRBV30 to TRBJ1-1, with D tentatively TRBD1 (6 bases). The CDR3 sequence is 15 residues long. The V end was cut by 4 bases, the J end by 2 bases, with 17 bases between. Germline CDR1 GTSNPN, CDR2 SVGIG (reference sequence). The CDR3 DNA reads as TGTGCCTGGACTTTTCGGGGGGCGATCAACACTGAAGCTTTCTTT. Amino acid sequence: CAWTFRGAINTEAFF. The full variable domain, its missing parts supplied by reference TRBV30 and TRBJ1-1, is SQTIHQWPATLVQPVGSPLSLECTVEGTSNPNLYWYRQAAGRGLQLLFYSVGIGQISSEVPQNLSASRPQDRQFILSSKKLLLSDSGFYLCAWTFRGAINTEAFFGQGTRLTVV.

This clone was seen a handful of times. The chain uses TRBV9 and TRBJ2-7, with a possible D match to TRBD1 (5 bases). The V end was cut by 0 bases, the J end by 2 bases, with 12 bases between. Germline V gene sequence: CDR1 SGDLS, CDR2 YYNGEE. The CDR3 extends over 15 amino acids. CDR3 in amino acids: CASSVATGIPYEQYF. The CDR3, as DNA: TGTGCCAGCAGCGTAGCTACAGGAATCCCCTACGAGCAGTACTTC.

This clone was recorded a few times. The chain has TRBV5-4 and TRBJ2-5; D remains unclear. Germline V gene data show CDR1 as SGHNT and CDR2 as YYREEE (reference sequence). V gave up 3 bases and J gave up 2 bases, with 11 bases separating them. This CDR3 comprises 14 residues. The CDR3 DNA reads TGTGCCAGCAGCTCCCCGCGGAGTCAAGAGACCCAGTACTTC. It is translated as CASSSPRSQETQYF. The variable domain in full, completed from reference TRBV5-4 and TRBJ2-5, reads ETGVTQSPTHLIKTRGQQVTLRCSSQSGHNTVSWYQQALGQGPQFIFQYYREEENGRGNFPPRFSGLQFPNYSSELNVNALELDDSALYLCASSSPRSQETQYFGPGTRLLVL.

The chain uses TRBV7-2 and TRBJ2-3; 7 positions agree with TRBD1. In germline, CDR1 is SGHTA, CDR2 FQGNSA. J gave up 11 bases and V 1 base, and 3 bases lay outside the gene matches. This CDR3 comprises 12 residues. The CDR3 region has the DNA TGTGCCAGCAGCTTAGAGGGGGCGGGGCAGTATTTT. Residues: CASSLEGAGQYF.

This clone was seen only a few times. The chain is built from TRBV6-6 and TRBJ2-3; 11 bases match TRBD1. V gave up 6 bases and J gave up 5 bases; unmatched junction bases: 7. The CDR3 has 15 amino acids. CDR1 and CDR2 (germline): MNHNY, SVGAGI (reference sequence). The CDR3 DNA reads TGTGCCAGCAGCCCCGGACAGGGGGCGAGAGATACGCAGTATTTT. Translation gives CASSPGQGARDTQYF.

This chain uses TRBV7-2 with TRBJ2-7, with TRBD1 matching over 12 bases. CDR3 length equals 16 residues. Germline-derived CDR1 and CDR2 are SGHTA and FQGNSA. V gave up 5 bases and J gave up 4 bases; unmatched junction bases: 9. CDR3 loop: CASSPDGTGGTYEQYF. CDR3 nucleotides: TGTGCCAGCAGCCCTGATGGGACAGGGGGCACTTACGAGCAGTACTTC.